A selection of T cell receptor beta chains follows, all from one sample in a study of shared clonotypes between healthy human individuals. The table came from immunoSEQ multiplex PCR; TCRdb's copy has only in-frame clones and leaves some out. The data show some 510,000 clones, with 79% seen just once and 10% to 15% held by the top ten. Sample: PBMCs. The receptors were gathered from a woman between 35 and 50 years old in good health. Some clones in this sample may be carry-over from other donors' samples. The CDR3 runs from the conserved cysteine through the conserved F or W. A D gene is named only where the DNA matches it firmly. Part of the rows lack a size; the others show once, few, many or a class for expanded clones.

clone size: -
CDR3 length: 16
J gene: TRBJ1-4
D gene: TRBD1
V gene: TRBV15
CDR3 protein: CATSRANQGAAGKLFF
CDR3 DNA: TGTGCCACCAGCAGGGCCAACCAGGGGGCGGCAGGAAAACTGTTTTTT

clone size: -
CDR3 length: 14
J gene: TRBJ2-5
D gene: -
V gene: TRBV30
CDR3 protein: CAWSIKGLRETQYF
CDR3 DNA: TGTGCCTGGAGTATAAAGGGGCTCCGGGAGACCCAGTACTTC

clone size: many
CDR3 length: 16
J gene: TRBJ2-5
D gene: -
V gene: TRBV7-2
CDR3 protein: CASSLMPALALGAQYF
CDR3 DNA: TGTGCCAGCAGCTTAATGCCAGCTCTGGCTCTGGGAGCCCAGTACTTC

clone size: -
CDR3 length: 16
J gene: TRBJ2-5
D gene: TRBD2
V gene: TRBV4-3
CDR3 protein: CASSQVGGGVGETQYF
CDR3 DNA: TGCGCCAGCAGCCAAGTGGGCGGGGGAGTGGGAGAGACCCAGTACTTC

clone size: -
CDR3 length: 15
J gene: TRBJ1-1
D gene: -
V gene: TRBV2
CDR3 protein: CASTSISTANTEAFF
CDR3 DNA: TGTGCCAGCACCTCCATTAGTACGGCGAACACTGAAGCTTTCTTT

clone size: few
CDR3 length: 15
J gene: TRBJ2-3
D gene: TRBD1
V gene: TRBV7-8
CDR3 protein: CASSLYGTDTDTQYF
CDR3 DNA: TGTGCCAGCAGCTTATACGGGACAGACACAGATACGCAGTATTTT

clone size: -
CDR3 length: 13
J gene: TRBJ1-2
D gene: -
V gene: TRBV11-2
CDR3 protein: CASSLKGTYGYTF
CDR3 DNA: TGTGCCAGCAGCTTAAAGGGGACCTATGGCTACACCTTC

clone size: -
CDR3 length: 14
J gene: TRBJ2-7
D gene: TRBD1
V gene: TRBV11-2
CDR3 protein: CASRGTGESYEQYF
CDR3 DNA: TGTGCCAGCAGAGGGACAGGGGAGTCCTACGAGCAGTACTTC

clone size: -
CDR3 length: 16
J gene: TRBJ2-3
D gene: TRBD2
V gene: TRBV10-2
CDR3 protein: CASSGGLAGGTDTQYF
CDR3 DNA: TGCGCCAGCAGTGGGGGACTAGCGGGAGGTACAGATACGCAGTATTTT

clone size: few
CDR3 length: 13
J gene: TRBJ2-7
D gene: -
V gene: TRBV7-9
CDR3 protein: CASSLASSYEQYF
CDR3 DNA: TGTGCCAGCAGCTTAGCCAGCAGCTACGAGCAGTACTTC

clone size: -
CDR3 length: 14
J gene: TRBJ1-1
D gene: -
V gene: TRBV28
CDR3 protein: CASSSQGSYTEAFF
CDR3 DNA: TGTGCCAGCAGTTCCCAGGGGTCATACACTGAAGCTTTCTTT

clone size: -
CDR3 length: 15
J gene: TRBJ2-7
D gene: -
V gene: TRBV27
CDR3 protein: CASRYSREEGMEQYF
CDR3 DNA: TGTGCCAGCAGATATAGCCGTGAGGAGGGGATGGAGCAGTACTTC

clone size: -
CDR3 length: 15
J gene: TRBJ1-3
D gene: -
V gene: TRBV7-2
CDR3 protein: CASSPNVVAGNTIYF
CDR3 DNA: TGTGCCAGCAGCCCCAACGTGGTTGCTGGAAACACCATATATTTT

clone size: few
CDR3 length: 14
J gene: TRBJ1-1
D gene: -
V gene: TRBV7-9
CDR3 protein: CAVLESGMNTEAFF
CDR3 DNA: TGTGCCGTCCTGGAGTCGGGTATGAACACTGAAGCTTTCTTT

clone size: -
CDR3 length: 14
J gene: TRBJ1-4
D gene: -
V gene: TRBV4-2
CDR3 protein: CASSQDGHNEKLFF
CDR3 DNA: TGTGCCAGCAGCCAAGACGGCCATAATGAAAAACTGTTTTTT

clone size: once
CDR3 length: 18
J gene: TRBJ2-1
D gene: TRBD2
V gene: TRBV27
CDR3 protein: CASSFSWRAGGGYNEQFF
CDR3 DNA: TGTGCCAGCAGTTTTTCTTGGCGGGCGGGAGGGGGGTACAATGAGCAGTTCTTC

clone size: -
CDR3 length: 14
J gene: TRBJ1-4
D gene: -
V gene: TRBV18
CDR3 protein: CASSLSGGNEKLFF
CDR3 DNA: TGTGCCAGCTCTCTATCGGGAGGAAATGAAAAACTGTTTTTT

clone size: once
CDR3 length: 12
J gene: TRBJ1-1
D gene: -
V gene: TRBV6-1
CDR3 protein: CASSQEYTEAFF
CDR3 DNA: TGTGCCAGCAGTCAGGAATACACTGAAGCTTTCTTT

clone size: -
CDR3 length: 17
J gene: TRBJ2-1
D gene: TRBD2
V gene: TRBV28
CDR3 protein: CASSSTSGRSSYNEQFF
CDR3 DNA: TGTGCCAGCAGTTCGACTAGCGGCCGTAGCTCCTACAATGAGCAGTTCTTC

clone size: -
CDR3 length: 14
J gene: TRBJ2-7
D gene: TRBD1
V gene: TRBV15
CDR3 protein: CATSINRGAYEQYF
CDR3 DNA: TGTGCCACCAGCATTAACAGGGGTGCCTACGAGCAGTACTTC

clone size: -
CDR3 length: 13
J gene: TRBJ2-7
D gene: TRBD2
V gene: TRBV18
CDR3 protein: CASASGGYHEQYF
CDR3 DNA: TGTGCCAGCGCATCGGGGGGGTATCACGAGCAGTACTTC

clone size: -
CDR3 length: 18
J gene: TRBJ2-7
D gene: -
V gene: TRBV27
CDR3 protein: CASSLAQGFRGRAYEQYF
CDR3 DNA: TGTGCCAGCAGTTTAGCCCAGGGGTTTAGGGGGAGGGCCTACGAGCAGTACTTC

clone size: many
CDR3 length: 15
J gene: TRBJ2-1
D gene: -
V gene: TRBV7-3
CDR3 protein: CASSPRNSSYNEQFF
CDR3 DNA: TGTGCCAGCAGCCCCCGAAACAGCTCCTACAATGAGCAGTTCTTC

clone size: many
CDR3 length: 15
J gene: TRBJ2-2
D gene: TRBD2
V gene: TRBV11-2
CDR3 protein: CASSSLLAFSGELFF
CDR3 DNA: TGTGCCAGCAGCTCATTACTAGCGTTCAGCGGGGAGCTGTTTTTT

clone size: -
CDR3 length: 16
J gene: TRBJ2-1
D gene: -
V gene: TRBV7-8
CDR3 protein: CASTQKRLGYYNEQFF
CDR3 DNA: TGTGCCAGCACACAAAAACGGTTGGGCTACTACAATGAGCAGTTCTTC

clone size: few
CDR3 length: 12
J gene: TRBJ1-1
D gene: TRBD1
V gene: TRBV5-8
CDR3 protein: CASSFGQGEAFF
CDR3 DNA: TGTGCCAGCAGCTTTGGACAGGGAGAAGCTTTCTTT

clone size: -
CDR3 length: 13
J gene: TRBJ2-7
D gene: -
V gene: TRBV5-6
CDR3 protein: CASSPGVSYEQYF
CDR3 DNA: TGTGCCAGCAGCCCTGGAGTCTCCTACGAGCAGTACTTC

clone size: few
CDR3 length: 15
J gene: TRBJ1-1
D gene: TRBD1
V gene: TRBV27
CDR3 protein: CASSSNRGALTEAFF
CDR3 DNA: TGTGCCAGCAGTTCCAACAGGGGCGCGTTGACTGAAGCTTTCTTT

clone size: -
CDR3 length: 14
J gene: TRBJ2-1
D gene: -
V gene: TRBV6-5
CDR3 protein: CASNRDGGPNEQFF
CDR3 DNA: TGTGCCAGCAATCGGGACGGTGGCCCCAATGAGCAGTTCTTC

clone size: -
CDR3 length: 13
J gene: TRBJ2-7
D gene: -
V gene: TRBV7-2
CDR3 protein: CASSLVSGDEQYF
CDR3 DNA: TGTGCCAGCAGCTTAGTTTCGGGGGACGAGCAGTACTTC

clone size: -
CDR3 length: 18
J gene: TRBJ2-1
D gene: TRBD2
V gene: TRBV9
CDR3 protein: CASSVGLAGGSSYNEQFF
CDR3 DNA: TGTGCCAGCAGCGTCGGGCTAGCGGGGGGGAGCTCCTACAATGAGCAGTTCTTC

clone size: -
CDR3 length: 17
J gene: TRBJ1-2
D gene: -
V gene: TRBV28
CDR3 protein: CASSSPHGVGGNYGYTF
CDR3 DNA: TGTGCCAGCAGTTCCCCCCACGGGGTAGGGGGTAACTATGGCTACACCTTC

clone size: -
CDR3 length: 16
J gene: TRBJ2-5
D gene: TRBD2
V gene: TRBV15
CDR3 protein: CATSRDIAGGEETQYF
CDR3 DNA: TGTGCCACCAGCAGAGATATAGCGGGAGGTGAAGAGACCCAGTACTTC

clone size: -
CDR3 length: 16
J gene: TRBJ1-4
D gene: -
V gene: TRBV7-9
CDR3 protein: CASSLRFSQSNEKLFF
CDR3 DNA: TGTGCCAGCAGCTTAAGGTTCAGTCAGAGTAATGAAAAACTGTTTTTT

clone size: -
CDR3 length: 14
J gene: TRBJ2-3
D gene: -
V gene: TRBV11-2
CDR3 protein: CASSLIRFTDTQYF
CDR3 DNA: TGTGCCAGCAGCTTAATTCGGTTCACAGATACGCAGTATTTT

clone size: -
CDR3 length: 14
J gene: TRBJ2-1
D gene: -
V gene: TRBV7-3
CDR3 protein: CASRLSGANNEQFF
CDR3 DNA: TGTGCCAGCAGACTCTCCGGGGCAAACAATGAGCAGTTCTTC

clone size: -
CDR3 length: 14
J gene: TRBJ2-1
D gene: -
V gene: TRBV5-1
CDR3 protein: CASSSLPEADEQFF
CDR3 DNA: TGCGCCAGCAGCTCCTTGCCCGAGGCGGATGAGCAGTTCTTC

clone size: -
CDR3 length: 14
J gene: TRBJ2-1
D gene: TRBD1
V gene: TRBV27
CDR3 protein: CASRLGTGHDEQFF
CDR3 DNA: TGTGCCAGCAGACTGGGGACAGGGCACGATGAGCAGTTCTTC

clone size: -
CDR3 length: 12
J gene: TRBJ2-5
D gene: -
V gene: TRBV15
CDR3 protein: CATSNLGETQYF
CDR3 DNA: TGTGCCACCAGCAATTTAGGGGAGACCCAGTACTTC

clone size: -
CDR3 length: 13
J gene: TRBJ1-5
D gene: -
V gene: TRBV11-2
CDR3 protein: CASSSGPNQPQHF
CDR3 DNA: TGTGCCAGCAGCTCCGGCCCTAATCAGCCCCAGCATTTT

clone size: -
CDR3 length: 15
J gene: TRBJ2-5
D gene: TRBD2
V gene: TRBV5-1
CDR3 protein: CASSLDVGGLETQYF
CDR3 DNA: TGCGCCAGCAGCTTGGACGTGGGAGGGCTGGAGACCCAGTACTTC

clone size: once
CDR3 length: 15
J gene: TRBJ2-1
D gene: TRBD2
V gene: TRBV5-1
CDR3 protein: CASSPRTSFYNEQFF
CDR3 DNA: TGCGCCAGCAGCCCGAGGACTAGCTTCTACAATGAGCAGTTCTTC

clone size: -
CDR3 length: 13
J gene: TRBJ2-1
D gene: TRBD1
V gene: TRBV27
CDR3 protein: CASSRQGYNEQFF
CDR3 DNA: TGTGCCAGCAGTAGACAGGGTTACAATGAGCAGTTCTTC

clone size: -
CDR3 length: 16
J gene: TRBJ1-2
D gene: TRBD1
V gene: TRBV14
CDR3 protein: CASSQDTQGGPYGYTF
CDR3 DNA: TGTGCCAGCAGCCAAGATACCCAGGGGGGGCCCTATGGCTACACCTTC

clone size: -
CDR3 length: 13
J gene: TRBJ1-1
D gene: -
V gene: TRBV7-9
CDR3 protein: CASSEGGYTEAFF
CDR3 DNA: TGTGCCAGCAGCGAAGGGGGGTACACTGAAGCTTTCTTT

clone size: many
CDR3 length: 16
J gene: TRBJ1-1
D gene: TRBD1
V gene: TRBV7-9
CDR3 protein: CASSSFRTGGSTEAFF
CDR3 DNA: TGTGCCAGCAGCTCATTCCGGACAGGAGGGAGCACTGAAGCTTTCTTT

clone size: -
CDR3 length: 12
J gene: TRBJ2-7
D gene: -
V gene: TRBV27
CDR3 protein: CASAGQSYEQYF
CDR3 DNA: TGTGCCAGCGCGGGACAGTCCTACGAGCAGTACTTC

clone size: -
CDR3 length: 10
J gene: TRBJ2-1
D gene: -
V gene: TRBV20-1
CDR3 protein: CSAPLREQFF
CDR3 DNA: TGCAGTGCCCCGCTGCGTGAGCAGTTCTTC

clone size: -
CDR3 length: 14
J gene: TRBJ2-6
D gene: -
V gene: TRBV6-6
CDR3 protein: CASSSGAGANVLTF
CDR3 DNA: TGTGCCAGCAGTTCAGGGGCTGGGGCCAACGTCCTGACTTTC

clone size: once
CDR3 length: 16
J gene: TRBJ2-5
D gene: TRBD2
V gene: TRBV27
CDR3 protein: CASRGYGGRRGETQYF
CDR3 DNA: TGTGCCAGCAGGGGTTACGGCGGGAGGAGAGGAGAGACCCAGTACTTC

clone size: -
CDR3 length: 14
J gene: TRBJ2-4
D gene: TRBD2
V gene: TRBV7-2
CDR3 protein: CASSAGGAPNIQYF
CDR3 DNA: TGTGCCAGCAGCGCGGGGGGAGCCCCCAACATTCAGTACTTC

clone size: -
CDR3 length: 15
J gene: TRBJ1-2
D gene: -
V gene: TRBV5-1
CDR3 protein: CASSLGGVTNYGYTF
CDR3 DNA: TGCGCCAGCAGCCTAGGGGGGGTTACTAACTATGGCTACACCTTC

clone size: few
CDR3 length: 15
J gene: TRBJ2-1
D gene: TRBD2
V gene: TRBV11-1
CDR3 protein: CASSLSGLVYGEQFF
CDR3 DNA: TGTGCCAGCAGCTTATCGGGACTAGTCTATGGTGAGCAGTTCTTC

clone size: -
CDR3 length: 16
J gene: TRBJ2-1
D gene: TRBD2
V gene: TRBV7-6
CDR3 protein: CASSRNVAGSYNEQFF
CDR3 DNA: TGTGCCAGCAGCCGAAACGTAGCGGGCTCCTACAATGAGCAGTTCTTC

clone size: -
CDR3 length: 15
J gene: TRBJ2-1
D gene: -
V gene: TRBV28
CDR3 protein: CASTLGQGGYNEQFF
CDR3 DNA: TGTGCCAGCACCCTAGGACAGGGAGGGTACAATGAGCAGTTCTTC

clone size: -
CDR3 length: 14
J gene: TRBJ1-4
D gene: -
V gene: TRBV5-5
CDR3 protein: CASSSGGTNEKLFF
CDR3 DNA: TGTGCCAGCAGCTCCGGCGGTACTAATGAAAAACTGTTTTTT

clone size: -
CDR3 length: 17
J gene: TRBJ2-7
D gene: TRBD2
V gene: TRBV4-1
CDR3 protein: CASSSRLLAGAADEQYF
CDR3 DNA: TGCGCCAGCAGCTCCCGTCTGCTAGCGGGAGCAGCTGACGAGCAGTACTTC

clone size: few
CDR3 length: 12
J gene: TRBJ1-5
D gene: -
V gene: TRBV28
CDR3 protein: CASAAVGWPQHF
CDR3 DNA: TGTGCCAGCGCGGCCGTCGGCTGGCCCCAGCATTTT

clone size: -
CDR3 length: 16
J gene: TRBJ2-7
D gene: -
V gene: TRBV5-1
CDR3 protein: CASTQGGTLPSYEQYF
CDR3 DNA: TGCGCCAGCACACAGGGGGGGACTCTCCCTTCCTACGAGCAGTACTTC

clone size: few
CDR3 length: 14
J gene: TRBJ2-7
D gene: -
V gene: TRBV7-6
CDR3 protein: CASSTGALSYEQYF
CDR3 DNA: TGTGCCAGCAGCACCGGGGCCCTCTCCTACGAGCAGTACTTC